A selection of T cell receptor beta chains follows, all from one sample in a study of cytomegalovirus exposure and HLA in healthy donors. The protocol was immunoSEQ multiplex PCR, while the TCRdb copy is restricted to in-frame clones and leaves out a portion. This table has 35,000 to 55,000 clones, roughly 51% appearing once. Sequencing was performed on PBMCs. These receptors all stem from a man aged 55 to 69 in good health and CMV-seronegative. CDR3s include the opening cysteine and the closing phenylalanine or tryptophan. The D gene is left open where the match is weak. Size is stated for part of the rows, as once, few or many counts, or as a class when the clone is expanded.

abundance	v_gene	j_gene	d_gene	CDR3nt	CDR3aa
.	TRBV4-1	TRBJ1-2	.	TGCGCCAGCAGCCAAGGCCCAGGGGAGCACTATGGCTACACCTTC	CASSQGPGEHYGYTF
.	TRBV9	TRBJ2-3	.	TGTGCCACCTCGCTAGGTTATCGAGATACGCAGTATTTT	CATSLGYRDTQYF
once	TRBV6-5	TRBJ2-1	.	TGTGCCAGCAGCCCCCAGATGGGAGCCTACAATGAGCAGTTCTTC	CASSPQMGAYNEQFF
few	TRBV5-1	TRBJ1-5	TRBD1	TGCGCCAGCAGCACCGGGACAGGGGCCGGGCCCCAGCATTTT	CASSTGTGAGPQHF
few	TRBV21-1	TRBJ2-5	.	TGTGCCAGCAGCAAAGAGGACAGTCTCCTACCGTACGATCATCAGTCCCAGTACTTC	CASSKEDSLLPYDHQSQYF
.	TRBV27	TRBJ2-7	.	TGTGCCAGCAGGCGAACGGGATCCTACGAGCAGTACTTC	CASRRTGSYEQYF
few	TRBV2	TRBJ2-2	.	TGTGCCAGCAGTGAAGCGCGGGCCGGGGAGCTGTTTTTT	CASSEARAGELFF
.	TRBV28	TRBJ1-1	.	TGTGCCAGCACCAGGGGTGAAGCTTTCTTT	CASTRGEAFF
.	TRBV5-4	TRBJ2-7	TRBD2	TGTGCCAGCAGCCCAAGGACTAGCGGGAGCTCCTACGAGCAGTACTTC	CASSPRTSGSSYEQYF
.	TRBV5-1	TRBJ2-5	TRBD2	TGCGCCAGCAGTACAACGGGGACTAGCGGGAGAGGGGAGACCCAGTACTTC	CASSTTGTSGRGETQYF
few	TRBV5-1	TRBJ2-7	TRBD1	TGCGCCAGCAGCTTGGATGAGACAGGGCCCTACGAGCAGTACTTC	CASSLDETGPYEQYF
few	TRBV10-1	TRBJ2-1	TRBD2	TGCGCCAGCAGTGAGGGACTAGTGTATGGTGAGCAGTTCTTC	CASSEGLVYGEQFF
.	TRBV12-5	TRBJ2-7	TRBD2	TGTGCTAGTGGTGCCGGGACTAGCGGTTCCTACGAGCAGTACTTC	CASGAGTSGSYEQYF
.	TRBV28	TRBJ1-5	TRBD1	TGTGCCAGCAGTTCCTTCCAGGGGGAGAATCAGCCCCAGCATTTT	CASSSFQGENQPQHF
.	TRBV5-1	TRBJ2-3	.	TGCGCCAGCAGCTTGGACGGCGGCCACACAGATACGCAGTATTTT	CASSLDGGHTDTQYF
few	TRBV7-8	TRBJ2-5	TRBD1	TGTGCCAGCAGCTTATCGACAGGGGGGTGGGAGACCCAGTACTTC	CASSLSTGGWETQYF
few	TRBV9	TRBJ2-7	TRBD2	TGTGCCAGCAGCGTCCGCCCTAGCGGAGACGAGCAGTACTTC	CASSVRPSGDEQYF
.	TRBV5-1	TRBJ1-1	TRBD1	TGCGCCAGCAGCTTGGTACAGGGGCGCACTGAAGCTTTCTTT	CASSLVQGRTEAFF
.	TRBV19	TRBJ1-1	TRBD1	TGTGCCAGTAAAGGGACAGGGATTGAAGCTTTCTTT	CASKGTGIEAFF
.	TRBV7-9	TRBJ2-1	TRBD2	TGTGCCAGCAGCTTTCGAGCCCCGAGCGGGAGGAGGGATGAGCAGTTCTTC	CASSFRAPSGRRDEQFF
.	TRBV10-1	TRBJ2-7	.	TGCGCCAGCAGCAGGGCCGTCTCCTACGAGCAGTACTTC	CASSRAVSYEQYF
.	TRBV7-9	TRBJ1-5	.	TGTGCCAGCAGCTTAGTAGACGGCGGAGTAACCAGGCCCCAGCATTTT	CASSLVDGGVTRPQHF
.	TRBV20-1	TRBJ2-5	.	TGCAGTGCCCACTTCGTCGGGACCCAGTACTTC	CSAHFVGTQYF
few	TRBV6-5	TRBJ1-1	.	TGTGCCAGCAGCCAACAGGGGAACACTGAAGCTTTCTTT	CASSQQGNTEAFF
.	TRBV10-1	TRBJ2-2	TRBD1	TGCGCCAGCAGTGAGAGGCAGGGGGCGAACACCGGGGAGCTGTTTTTT	CASSERQGANTGELFF
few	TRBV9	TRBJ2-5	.	TGTGCCAGCAGCGTAGCCTATCAAGAGACCCAGTACTTC	CASSVAYQETQYF
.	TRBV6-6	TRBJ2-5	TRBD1	TGTGCCAGCAGCCCCTCCGGGACAGGGAGGCAAGAGACCCAGTACTTC	CASSPSGTGRQETQYF
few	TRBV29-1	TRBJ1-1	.	TGCAGCGTGTGGGGAGGGAACACTGAAGCTTTCTTT	CSVWGGNTEAFF
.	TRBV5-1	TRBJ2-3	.	TGCGCCAGCAGCTTGGCGGAGGATACGCAGTATTTT	CASSLAEDTQYF
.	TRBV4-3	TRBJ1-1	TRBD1	TGCGCCAGCAGCCAAGATCCCGGACAGGGGGTCACTGAAGCTTTCTTT	CASSQDPGQGVTEAFF
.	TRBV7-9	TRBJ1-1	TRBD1	TGTGCCAGCAGCCCGCGACAGGGGGCGGACACTGAAGCTTTCTTT	CASSPRQGADTEAFF
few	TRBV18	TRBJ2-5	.	TGTGCCAGCTCACCACCAAGTCAGCAAGAGACCCAGTACTTC	CASSPPSQQETQYF
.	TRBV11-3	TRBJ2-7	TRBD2	TGTGCCAGCAGTCCGGGACTAGCGGAGTCCTACGAGCAGTACTTC	CASSPGLAESYEQYF
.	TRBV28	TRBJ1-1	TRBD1	TGTGCCAGCACCAGGGACAGAGGCACTGAAGCTTTCTTT	CASTRDRGTEAFF
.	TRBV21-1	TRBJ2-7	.	TGTGCCAGCAGCAAAGTCGGCGGGACTAGCGGGATATACGAGCAGTACTTC	CASSKVGGTSGIYEQYF
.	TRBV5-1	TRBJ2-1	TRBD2	TGCGCCAGCAGCTTGTTTAGCGGGCGCTACAATGAGCAGTTCTTC	CASSLFSGRYNEQFF
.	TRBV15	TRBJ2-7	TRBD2	TGTGCCACAGGGACTAAGGACTCCTACGAGCAGTACTTC	CATGTKDSYEQYF